The subject of this entry is one TCR beta chain. Its antigen remains unidentified. Base qualities were left out, and no much larger clone turns up one base away. Sequences WNHNN (CDR1) and SYGVQD (CDR2) are obtained from the germline V gene (reference sequence). V lost 2 bases and J lost 0 bases; the stretch between them is 8 bases long. There are 14 amino acids in the CDR3, from cysteine to phenylalanine inclusive. CDR3 DNA only is kept here, 42 bases in frame from base 1. This entry is derived from a study of shared clonotypes between healthy human individuals (dated by TCRdb to about 2020). Regarding the complete study: A couple of women and a few men aged 18 to 49 years were included in the cohort. For each donor, CD4 naive and CD4 memory were each given three plates, CD8 naive was given two plates, and CD8 memory was given one plate. Blood TCR repertoires of a handful of healthy adults were deeply sequenced to estimate repertoire size and the extent of clonotype sharing between individuals. To increase sequencing depth and limit assay-specific biases, TCR repertoire library preparation and sequencing were carried out by different laboratories using diverse techniques. Each donor's leukapheresis produced roughly between roughly 0.9 and 8.9 billion PBMCs. Overall study outcomes, separate from this receptor: Sampling was restricted to blood, and TCR repertoires in tissue are likely to differ from TCR repertoires in blood. Higher generation probabilities were observed for clonotypes shared by all four sorted-subset donors than for non-shared clonotypes. Pairwise subsampling indicated that sequencing depth was expected to affect the degree of clonotype sharing among donors. Naive subsets generally had larger estimated clonotype richness than memory subsets. Even with the large sequencing depth, rarefaction of the sorted-subset datasets indicated that sequencing was incomplete. Because the study included a small number of donors, the genetic and exposure-history diversity represented was limited. When a handful of donors were compared, the shared fraction of clonotypes was around 5% for naive CD4, 3.5% for naive CD8, roughly 2.3% for memory CD4, and approximately 0.4% for memory CD8.

CD8 naive samples were obtained by positive selection for CCR7 among CD45RO-negative cells, yielding a CD45RA+CCR7+ population from which TemRA cells were excluded. Healthy HIV-negative adults with no recently reported acute infections or vaccinations were included as donors. Every donor was a Caucasian adult residing in Nashville, Tennessee, USA. Blood was obtained by leukapheresis, after which PBMCs were separated by Ficoll-Histopaque density gradient centrifugation and cryopreserved in liquid nitrogen vapor phase. Analytical flow cytometry was used to check the purity and quantity of every magnetically sorted T cell population. Each sorted fraction had its genomic DNA isolated and then quantified by UV absorbance on a Nanodrop 2000c. TCR CDR3 regions were amplified from genomic DNA by multiplex PCR using the deep immunoSEQ assay. Extracted genomic DNA from each cell subset was spread evenly across all wells of several immunoSEQ 96-well plates, with each plate serving as a replicate. For sorted subsets, each replicate PCR was loaded with roughly 0.2 ug genomic DNA, equivalent to 25,000 to 35,000 T cell genomes. The purified libraries were quantified using a Qubit 3.0 fluorometer, sized with a Bioanalyzer 2100, and then quantified again using the KAPA Library Quantification kit. Every immunoSEQ 96-well plate was sequenced on a dedicated single-read 150-cycle Illumina NextSeq 550 flow cell. The authors' analysis ran thus. Because the immunoSEQ output held only junctional sequences and lacked quality scores, the filtering could not match the filtering applied to full-length reads. To assign V/J genes and CDR3, sequences were annotated using PyIR, a Python wrapper for IgBLAST v1.9, with IMGT germline references. Reads were filtered out if the reads had weak V/J assignments (E-value above 1e-6), no CDR3, stop codons, out-of-frame junctions, or ambiguous translated residues. V3J clonotypes were defined as sequences sharing the same inferred V gene, J gene, and CDR3 amino acid sequence. The percentage overlap between two repertoires was calculated by dividing the number of shared unique clonotypes by the size of the smaller repertoire. Repertoire richness was assessed with RTK rarefaction, the Chao1 estimator, and Recon v2.1 estimates of unobserved clonotypes. OLGA was used to compute generation probabilities for all TCRbeta clonotypes that the gDNA method yielded from a handful of donors. Drawn from immuneACCESS, this table holds only the in-frame rearrangements with V and J called that TCRdb kept. Clones are partly lost; checked studies trace under half to an unresolved V gene and leave the rest unexplained. V and J calls and clone size are those listed in that table; D and trimming were worked out from the DNA. The sample table shows around 2,100,000 clones, and about 95% are seen once. The top ten clonotypes cover roughly 1% of the sample.

This clonotype was sampled from a man younger than 35 in good health. The source material was naive CD8+ T cells sorted from blood. The sample's cell subset or site label is to be understood as: CD45RA+CCR7+. The receptor chain draws on TRBV10-1 and TRBJ2-7; D gene: possibly TRBD2, on 5 matching bases. The DNA reads as follows: TGCGCCAGCAGTGAGGTCGGAGGCTCCTACGAGCAGTACTTC. This yields the protein CASSEVGGSYEQYF.